These 9 T cell receptor beta chains were all obtained from the same sample, sequenced in a study of T cell repertoires in cytomegalovirus infection. No antigen is known for these receptors. A single record per CDR3 protein comes from TCRdb applying MiXCR to the reads. The sample contains about 71,000 distinct CDR3 sequences, approximately 22% of which appear only once. The material was CD8+ T cells from cultured PBMCs, obtained from culture after CMV antigen stimulation. The receptors derive from a human donor in good health (CMV status not recorded). Some clones in this sample may be carry-over from other donors' samples.

J is TRBJ2-5 and V is TRBV7-2, with D tentatively TRBD2 (6 bases). CDR1 SGHTA and CDR2 FQGNSA come from the germline V gene. The V end lost 3 bases, the J end lost 1 base, and 9 bases lay between the germline ends. CDR3 size: 14 residues. CDR3 residues: CASSLVAAQETQYF. The CDR3 nucleotides read TGTGCCAGCAGCTTGGTAGCGGCCCAAGAGACCCAGTACTTC. Variable domain in full (rest from reference TRBV7-2 and TRBJ2-5): GAGVSQSPSNKVTEKGKDVELRCDPISGHTALYWYRQSLGQGLEFLIYFQGNSAPDKSGLPSDRFSAERTGGSVSTLTIQRTQQEDSAVYLCASSLVAAQETQYFGPGTRLLVL.

The chain combines TRBV7-8 with TRBJ1-1; 10 bases are shared with TRBD1. Germline V lookup: CDR1 SGHVS, CDR2 FQNEAQ. CDR3 size: 15 residues. The J segment lost 3 bases and the V segment lost 5 bases, leaving 6 bases of the junction unmatched. CDR3 DNA sequence: TGTGCCAGCAGCCACGACAGGGGGCTTGACACTGAAGCTTTCTTT. Amino acids: CASSHDRGLDTEAFF.

Here the CDR3 reads CASSLKEGWDGNQPQHF. The CDR3 DNA reads as TGTGCCAGCAGCTTAAAAGAGGGGTGGGATGGCAATCAGCCCCAGCATTTT. This chain uses TRBV7-8 with TRBJ1-5, with D perhaps TRBD1 (5 bases). Germline V gene sequence: CDR1 SGHVS, CDR2 FQNEAQ. The length of the CDR3 is 17 residues. Trimming left V 2 bases short and J 2 bases short, with 16 bases between.

This clonotype appeared a few times. The chain links TRBV28 to TRBJ2-7; weak D call: TRBD1 (6 bases). CDR3 size: 15 residues. V was pared by 5 bases and J by 5 bases, with 19 bases between. Germline loops: CDR1 MDHEN, CDR2 SYDVKM. The CDR3 here is CASSLGGQGFDEQYF. In DNA, the CDR3 is TGTGCCAGCAGTCTCGGTGGGCAGGGGTTCGACGAGCAGTACTTC.

The rearrangement links TRBV7-8 to TRBJ2-1; D not certain. The CDR3 runs to 18 residues. V shed 0 bases and J shed 6 bases, with 21 bases lying between them. Germline V CDR1 and CDR2: SGHVS, FQNEAQ. CDR3 sequence (DNA): TGTGCCAGCAGCTTAGCCTGGGGTGAAGGGCCCTGGCCCAATGAGCAGTTCTTC. Amino acid sequence: CASSLAWGEGPWPNEQFF.

The V and J genes are TRBV5-3 and TRBJ1-1; the D gene is possibly TRBD1 (5 bases). TRBV5-3 is an ORF, and what it does is uncertain. The V gene lost 8 bases and the J gene lost 4 bases, with 18 bases spanning the gap. This CDR3 region has 14 residues. The CDR3 DNA follows: TGTGCCAGCAAGTTGAACGGGGGACGCACTGAAGCTTTCTTT. This encodes CASKLNGGRTEAFF.

The chain couples TRBV7-2 to TRBJ1-2; 7 bases are shared with TRBD1. Looked up from germline, CDR1 is SGHTA and CDR2 is FQGNSA. J was trimmed by 4 bases and V by 8 bases; bases with no gene match: 13. The CDR3 loop spans 15 amino acids. The CDR3 protein is CASPKSTGIVYGYTF. For the CDR3, the DNA is TGTGCCAGCCCTAAGTCGACAGGGATCGTCTATGGCTACACCTTC. Supplemented by reference TRBV7-2 and TRBJ1-2, the full variable domain reads GAGVSQSPSNKVTEKGKDVELRCDPISGHTALYWYRQSLGQGLEFLIYFQGNSAPDKSGLPSDRFSAERTGGSVSTLTIQRTQQEDSAVYLCASPKSTGIVYGYTFGSGTRLTVV.

A few counts support this clonotype. The gene calls are TRBV9 and TRBJ2-1; 10 positions match TRBD2. The CDR3 consists of 15 residues. CDR1 SGDLS and CDR2 YYNGEE come from the germline V gene. Unmatched junction bases numbered 5, after V lost 0 bases and J lost 8 bases. Here the CDR3 DNA reads TGTGCCAGCAGCGTAGGGACTAGCGGTGGAGATGAGCAGTTCTTC. This gives the protein CASSVGTSGGDEQFF.

The chain joins TRBV7-2 to TRBJ1-1, with D unresolved. CDR1 is SGHTA, CDR2 FQGNSA, per germline. Between the trimmed V and J ends, which lost 0 bases and 8 bases, there was a span of 4 bases. This CDR3 region has 11 residues. The CDR3 protein is CASSLALEAFF. In DNA, the CDR3 is TGTGCCAGCAGCTTAGCTTTAGAAGCTTTCTTT.